The clone carrying this TCR beta chain was found many times. This entry belongs to a study of Graves' ophthalmopathy and Graves' hyperthyroidism. The authors amplified TCR beta CDR3 regions, and they did so from RNA transcripts for repertoire sequencing. Scientists carried out first-round RT-PCR using HTBI primers and then a second-round multiplex PCR. Via MiXCR, TCRdb re-called the multiplex PCR reads, giving one row per CDR3 protein. The table lists approximately 480,000 distinct CDR3 sequences, approximately 15% of them singletons, with 8% to 10% in the top ten. Uncontrolled infections, other autoimmune diseases, pregnancy or lactation barred patients from enrollment. The source of this sequence is a woman aged 25 to 45 with Graves' ophthalmopathy. Sequenced input: blood.

The CDR3 bases are TGTGCCAGCAGTCCGGGGGATCGCTATGGCTACACCTTC. Its translation: CASSPGDRYGYTF. V gene TRBV6-5 combines with J gene TRBJ1-2, with a tentative D call TRBD1 (5 bases). Trimming took off 5 bases at V and 4 bases at J, with 11 bases between the two ends. CDR3 size: 13 residues. Germline values: CDR1 MNHEY, CDR2 SVGAGI.